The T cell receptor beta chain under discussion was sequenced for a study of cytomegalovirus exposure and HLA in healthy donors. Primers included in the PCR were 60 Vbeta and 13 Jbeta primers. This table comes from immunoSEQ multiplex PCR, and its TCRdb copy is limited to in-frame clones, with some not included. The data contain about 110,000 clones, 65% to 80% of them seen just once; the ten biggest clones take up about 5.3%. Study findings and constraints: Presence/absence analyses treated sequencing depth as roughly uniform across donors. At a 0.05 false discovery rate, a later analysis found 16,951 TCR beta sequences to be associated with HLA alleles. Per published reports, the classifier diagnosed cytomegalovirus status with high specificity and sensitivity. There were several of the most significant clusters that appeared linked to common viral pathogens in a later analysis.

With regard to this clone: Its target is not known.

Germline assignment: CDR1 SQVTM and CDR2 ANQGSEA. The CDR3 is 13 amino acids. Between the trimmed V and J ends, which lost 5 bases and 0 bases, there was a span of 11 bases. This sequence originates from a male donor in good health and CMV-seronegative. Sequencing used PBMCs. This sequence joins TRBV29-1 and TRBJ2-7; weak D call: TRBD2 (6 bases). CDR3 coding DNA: TGCAGCGTTCGGGAGCAAAGCTCCTACGAGCAGTACTTC. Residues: CSVREQSSYEQYF.